This T cell receptor (beta chain) was captured in a study of blood T cell repertoires in COVID-19. Study background: Collection of acute and convalescent COVID-19 samples took place in the United States, Italy and Spain. T cells, B-cell-depleted T cells, or PBMCs provided the cDNA or gDNA that served as material.

In the original analysis: The assay estimated nucleated cells by amplifying reference gene primers. TCRdb's table, derived via immunoSEQ multiplex PCR, lists solely in-frame clones and lacks some. D and trimming come from the DNA, and the V and J calls and clone size come from that table. Here the sample spans about 59,000 clones, more than 60% being singletons. Germline CDR1 and CDR2: SGHVS and FQNEAQ. The ends lost 5 bases at V and 5 bases at J; junction bases unmatched: 18. The CDR3 loop spans 18 amino acids. Sequencing was done on a sample of peripheral blood. The gene calls are TRBV7-8 and TRBJ1-3; TRBD1 matches at 7 bases. This receptor was taken from a woman between 70 and 85 years old with acute or convalescent COVID-19. The CDR3 loop is CASSTSTGSFKDRNTIYF. The CDR3 DNA sequence: TGTGCCAGCAGCACTTCGACAGGGTCGTTTAAGGATCGAAACACCATATATTTT.